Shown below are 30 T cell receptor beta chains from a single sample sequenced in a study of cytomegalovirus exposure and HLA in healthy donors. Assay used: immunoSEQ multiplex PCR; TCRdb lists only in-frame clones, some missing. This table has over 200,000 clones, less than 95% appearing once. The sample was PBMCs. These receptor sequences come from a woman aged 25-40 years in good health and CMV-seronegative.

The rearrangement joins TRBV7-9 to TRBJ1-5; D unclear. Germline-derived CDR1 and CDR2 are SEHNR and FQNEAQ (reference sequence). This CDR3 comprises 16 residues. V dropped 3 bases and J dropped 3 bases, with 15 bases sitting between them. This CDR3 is CASSLFRGGDNQPQHF. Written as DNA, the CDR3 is TGTGCCAGCAGCTTGTTCCGAGGCGGGGACAATCAGCCCCAGCATTTT. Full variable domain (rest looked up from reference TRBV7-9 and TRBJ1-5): DTGVSQNPRHKITKRGQNVTFRCDPISEHNRLYWYRQTLGQGPEFLTYFQNEAQLEKSRLLSDRFSAERPKGSFSTLEIQRTEQGDSAMYLCASSLFRGGDNQPQHFGDGTRLSIL.

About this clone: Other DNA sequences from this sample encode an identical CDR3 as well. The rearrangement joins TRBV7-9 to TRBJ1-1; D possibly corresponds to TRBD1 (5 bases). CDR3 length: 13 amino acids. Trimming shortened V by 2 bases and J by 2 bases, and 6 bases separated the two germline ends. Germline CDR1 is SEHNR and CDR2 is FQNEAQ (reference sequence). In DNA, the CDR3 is TGTGCCAGCAGCTTACAGGGAAACACTGAAGCTTTCTTT. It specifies CASSLQGNTEAFF. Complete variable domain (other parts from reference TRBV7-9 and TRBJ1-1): DTGVSQNPRHKITKRGQNVTFRCDPISEHNRLYWYRQTLGQGPEFLTYFQNEAQLEKSRLLSDRFSAERPKGSFSTLEIQRTEQGDSAMYLCASSLQGNTEAFFGQGTRLTVV.

CDR3 protein: CASSSRDGVLLETQYF. The CDR3 nucleotides read TGTGCCAGCAGCTCCCGGGACGGGGTCCTTTTGGAGACCCAGTACTTC. The rearrangement joins TRBV13 to TRBJ2-5, with D perhaps given as TRBD1 or TRBD2 (5 bases each). Per germline, CDR1 PRHDT and CDR2 FYEKMQ (reference sequence). This CDR3 comprises 16 residues. V lost 4 bases, J lost 5 bases, and 20 bases lay in between.

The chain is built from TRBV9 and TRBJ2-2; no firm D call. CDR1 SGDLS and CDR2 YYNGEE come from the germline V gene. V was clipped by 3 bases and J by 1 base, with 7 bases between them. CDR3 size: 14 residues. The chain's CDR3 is CASSEHLNTGELFF. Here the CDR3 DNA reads TGTGCCAGCAGCGAGCACCTGAACACCGGGGAGCTGTTTTTT. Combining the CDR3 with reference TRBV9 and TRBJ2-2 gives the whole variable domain DSGVTQTPKHLITATGQRVTLRCSPRSGDLSVYWYQQSLDQGLQFLIQYYNGEERAKGNILERFSAQQFPDLHSELNLSSLELGDSALYFCASSEHLNTGELFFGEGSRLTVL.

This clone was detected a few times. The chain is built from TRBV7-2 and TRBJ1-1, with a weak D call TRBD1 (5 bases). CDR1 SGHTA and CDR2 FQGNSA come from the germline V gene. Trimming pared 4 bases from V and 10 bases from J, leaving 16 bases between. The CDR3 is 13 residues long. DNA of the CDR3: TGTGCCAGCAGCTCGGGGGGTGCCGTGGGAGCTTTCTTT. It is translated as CASSSGGAVGAFF.

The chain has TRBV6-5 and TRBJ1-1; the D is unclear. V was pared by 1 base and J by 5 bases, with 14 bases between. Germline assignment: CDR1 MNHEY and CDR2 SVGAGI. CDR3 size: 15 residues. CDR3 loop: CASSYLLGRRTEAFF. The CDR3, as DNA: TGTGCCAGCAGTTACTTACTTGGGAGGCGGACTGAAGCTTTCTTT.

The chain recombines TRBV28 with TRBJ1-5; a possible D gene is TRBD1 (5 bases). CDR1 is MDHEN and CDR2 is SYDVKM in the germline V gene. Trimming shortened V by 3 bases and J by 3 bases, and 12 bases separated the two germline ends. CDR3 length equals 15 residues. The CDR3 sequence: CASSFADRINQPQHF. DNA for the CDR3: TGTGCCAGCAGTTTCGCAGACAGAATCAATCAGCCCCAGCATTTT.

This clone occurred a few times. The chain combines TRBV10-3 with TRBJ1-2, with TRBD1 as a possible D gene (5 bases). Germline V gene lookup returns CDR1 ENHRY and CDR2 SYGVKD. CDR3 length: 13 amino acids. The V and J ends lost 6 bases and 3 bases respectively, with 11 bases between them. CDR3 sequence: CAISPGTDYGYTF. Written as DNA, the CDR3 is TGTGCCATCAGCCCCGGGACCGACTATGGCTACACCTTC.

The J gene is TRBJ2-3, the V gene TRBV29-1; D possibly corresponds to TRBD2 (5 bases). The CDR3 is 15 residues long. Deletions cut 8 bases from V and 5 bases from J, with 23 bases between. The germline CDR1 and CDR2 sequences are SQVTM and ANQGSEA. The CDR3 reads CSHRPFERSKDTQYF. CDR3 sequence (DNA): TGCAGCCACCGGCCTTTTGAGCGGTCTAAAGATACGCAGTATTTT.

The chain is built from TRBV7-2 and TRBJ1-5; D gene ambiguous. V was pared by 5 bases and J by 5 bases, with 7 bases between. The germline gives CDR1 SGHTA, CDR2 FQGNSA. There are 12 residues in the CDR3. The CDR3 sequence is CASSQYDQPQHF. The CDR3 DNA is TGTGCCAGCAGCCAATATGATCAGCCCCAGCATTTT.

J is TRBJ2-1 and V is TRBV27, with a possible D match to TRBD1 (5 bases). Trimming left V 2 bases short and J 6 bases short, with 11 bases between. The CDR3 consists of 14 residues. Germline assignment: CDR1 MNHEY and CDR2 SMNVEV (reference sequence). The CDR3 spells CASSLGATANEQFF. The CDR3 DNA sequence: TGTGCCAGCAGTTTAGGGGCTACCGCCAATGAGCAGTTCTTC.

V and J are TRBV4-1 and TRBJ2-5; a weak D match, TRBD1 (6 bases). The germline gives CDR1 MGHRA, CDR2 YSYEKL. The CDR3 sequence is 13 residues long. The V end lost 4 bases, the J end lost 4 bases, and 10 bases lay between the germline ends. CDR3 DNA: TGCGCCAGCAGCCGAACACAGGGAGAGACCCAGTACTTC. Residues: CASSRTQGETQYF.

The chain's CDR3 is CASSSARTSGLQETQYF. For the CDR3, the DNA is TGTGCCAGCAGTTCCGCCCGGACTAGCGGATTACAAGAGACCCAGTACTTC. V and J are TRBV28 and TRBJ2-5, with 10 bases aligning to TRBD2. The CDR3 spans 17 residues. Germline V CDR1 and CDR2: MDHEN, SYDVKM. The V segment lost 4 bases and the J segment 2 bases; nucleotides outside the gene matches: 10. Based on the CDR3 plus reference TRBV28 and TRBJ2-5, the full variable domain is DVKVTQSSRYLVKRTGEKVFLECVQDMDHENMFWYRQDPGLGLRLIYFSYDVKMKEKGDIPEGYSVSREKKERFSLILESASTNQTSMYLCASSSARTSGLQETQYFGPGTRLLVL.

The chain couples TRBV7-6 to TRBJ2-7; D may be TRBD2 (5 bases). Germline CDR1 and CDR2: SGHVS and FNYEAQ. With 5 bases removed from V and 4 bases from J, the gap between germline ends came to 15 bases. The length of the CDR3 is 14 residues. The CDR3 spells CASSPRGTVYEQYF. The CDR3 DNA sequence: TGTGCCAGCAGCCCCCGGGGAACTGTTTACGAGCAGTACTTC.

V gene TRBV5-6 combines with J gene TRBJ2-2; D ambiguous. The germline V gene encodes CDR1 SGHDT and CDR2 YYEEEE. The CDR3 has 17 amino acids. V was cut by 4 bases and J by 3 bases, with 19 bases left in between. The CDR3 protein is CASSALGVRFDTGELFF. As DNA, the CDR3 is TGTGCCAGCAGCGCGTTGGGCGTAAGGTTCGACACCGGGGAGCTGTTTTTT. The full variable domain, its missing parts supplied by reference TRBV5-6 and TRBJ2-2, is DAGVTQSPTHLIKTRGQQVTLRCSPKSGHDTVSWYQQALGQGPQFIFQYYEEEERQRGNFPDRFSGHQFPNYSSELNVNALLLGDSALYLCASSALGVRFDTGELFFGEGSRLTVL.

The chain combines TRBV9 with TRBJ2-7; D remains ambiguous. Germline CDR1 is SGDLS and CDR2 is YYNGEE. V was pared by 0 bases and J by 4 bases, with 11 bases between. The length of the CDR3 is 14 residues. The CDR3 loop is CASSVGLGLYEQYF. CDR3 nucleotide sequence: TGTGCCAGCAGCGTAGGGTTAGGTTTATACGAGCAGTACTTC.

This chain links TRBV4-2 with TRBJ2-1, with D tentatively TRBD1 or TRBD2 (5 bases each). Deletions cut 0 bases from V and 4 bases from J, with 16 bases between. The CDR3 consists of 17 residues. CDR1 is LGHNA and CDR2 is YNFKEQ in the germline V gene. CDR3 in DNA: TGTGCCAGCAGCCAAGAGGGAGCAGGGTCCCCATACAATGAGCAGTTCTTC. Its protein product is CASSQEGAGSPYNEQFF.

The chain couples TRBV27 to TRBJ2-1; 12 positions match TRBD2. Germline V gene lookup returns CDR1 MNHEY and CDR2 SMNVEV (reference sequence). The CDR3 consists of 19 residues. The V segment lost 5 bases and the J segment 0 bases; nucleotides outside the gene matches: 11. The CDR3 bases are TGTGCCAGCAGTATCCTTGGACTAGCGGGATACAGCTCCTACAATGAGCAGTTCTTC. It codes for CASSILGLAGYSSYNEQFF.

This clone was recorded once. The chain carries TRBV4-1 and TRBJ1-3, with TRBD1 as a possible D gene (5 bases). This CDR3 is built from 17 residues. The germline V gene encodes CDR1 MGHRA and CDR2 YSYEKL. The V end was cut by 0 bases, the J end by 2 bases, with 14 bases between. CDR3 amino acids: CASSQDPGPQPGNTIYF. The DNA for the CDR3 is TGCGCCAGCAGCCAAGATCCGGGGCCGCAACCTGGAAACACCATATATTTT.

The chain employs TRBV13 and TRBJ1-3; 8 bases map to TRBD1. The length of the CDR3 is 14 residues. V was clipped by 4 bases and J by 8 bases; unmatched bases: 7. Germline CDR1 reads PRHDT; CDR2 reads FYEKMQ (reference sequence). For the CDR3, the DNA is TGTGCCAGCAGCTCGGACAGGGTAGGAGACACCATATATTTT. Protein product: CASSSDRVGDTIYF.

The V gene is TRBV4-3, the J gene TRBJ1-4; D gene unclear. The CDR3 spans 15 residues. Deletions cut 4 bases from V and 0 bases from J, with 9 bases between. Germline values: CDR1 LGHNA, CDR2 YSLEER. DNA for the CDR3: TGCGCCAGCAGCCTAAGCTTCTCAACTAATGAAAAACTGTTTTTT. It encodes CASSLSFSTNEKLFF.

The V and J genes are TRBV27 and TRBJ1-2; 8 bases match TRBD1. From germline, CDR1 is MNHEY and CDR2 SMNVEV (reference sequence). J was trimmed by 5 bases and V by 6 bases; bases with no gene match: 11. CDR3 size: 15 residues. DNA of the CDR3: TGTGCCAGCAGCATCTACCAGGGGGCTTGGTATGGCTACACCTTC. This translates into CASSIYQGAWYGYTF.

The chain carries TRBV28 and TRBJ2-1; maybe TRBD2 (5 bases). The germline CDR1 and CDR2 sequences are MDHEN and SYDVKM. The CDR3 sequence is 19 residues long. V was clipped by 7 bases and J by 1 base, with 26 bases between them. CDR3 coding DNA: TGTGCCAGCACACTGGGAGCGGCTTGGTCTAAAGGGTCCTACAATGAGCAGTTCTTC. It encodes CASTLGAAWSKGSYNEQFF.

CDR3 nucleotides: TGCAGCGTGCCGATAGCGGGAGGGGCCGAGCAGTACTTC. Translated: CSVPIAGGAEQYF. V usage is TRBV29-1 and J usage is TRBJ2-7, with 11 bases matching TRBD2. The CDR3 is 13 amino acids. Germline CDR1 and CDR2: SQVTM and ANQGSEA. Losses at the gene ends were 6 bases for V and 6 bases for J; bases not matched to a gene: 7.

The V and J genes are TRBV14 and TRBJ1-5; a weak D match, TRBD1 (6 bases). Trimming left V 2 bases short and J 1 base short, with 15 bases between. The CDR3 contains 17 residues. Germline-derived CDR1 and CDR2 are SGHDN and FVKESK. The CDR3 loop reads CASSQTEDRLSNQPQHF. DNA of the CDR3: TGTGCCAGCAGCCAAACCGAAGACAGGTTGAGCAATCAGCCCCAGCATTTT.

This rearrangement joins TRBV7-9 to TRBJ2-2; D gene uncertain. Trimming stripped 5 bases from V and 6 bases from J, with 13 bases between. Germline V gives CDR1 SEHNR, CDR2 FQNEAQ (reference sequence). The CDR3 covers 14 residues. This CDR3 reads CASSLPRLSGELFF. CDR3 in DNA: TGTGCCAGCAGCCTTCCCCGCCTCTCCGGGGAGCTGTTTTTT.

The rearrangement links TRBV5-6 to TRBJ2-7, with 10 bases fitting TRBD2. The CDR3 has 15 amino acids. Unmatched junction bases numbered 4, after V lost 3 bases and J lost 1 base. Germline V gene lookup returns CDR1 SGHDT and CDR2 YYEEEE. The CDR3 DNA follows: TGTGCCAGCAGCTCCGGGACTAGCGCGTCCTACGAGCAGTACTTC. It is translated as CASSSGTSASYEQYF.

The CDR3 sequence: CASSLYNEQFF. As DNA, the CDR3 is TGCGCCAGCAGCCTGTACAATGAGCAGTTCTTC. V gene TRBV5-1 combines with J gene TRBJ2-1; D gene ambiguous. Trimming removed 4 bases at V and 4 bases at J, with 3 bases between. Looked up from germline, CDR1 is SGHRS and CDR2 is YFSETQ. CDR3 size: 11 residues.

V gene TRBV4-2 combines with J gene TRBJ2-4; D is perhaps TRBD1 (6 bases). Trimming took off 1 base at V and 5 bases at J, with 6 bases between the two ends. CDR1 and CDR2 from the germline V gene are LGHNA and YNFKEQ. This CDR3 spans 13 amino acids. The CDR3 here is CASSQGTENIQYF. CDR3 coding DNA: TGTGCCAGCAGCCAAGGGACAGAAAACATTCAGTACTTC.

The CDR3 spells CASSLGKRDAEGVYEQYF. Here the CDR3 DNA reads TGCGCCAGCAGCTTGGGTAAAAGGGACGCGGAGGGAGTCTACGAGCAGTACTTC. The rearrangement joins TRBV5-1 to TRBJ2-7; D possibly corresponds to TRBD2 (6 bases). This CDR3 region has 18 residues. The germline V gene encodes CDR1 SGHRS and CDR2 YFSETQ. Trimming shortened V by 0 bases and J by 3 bases, and 22 bases separated the two germline ends.